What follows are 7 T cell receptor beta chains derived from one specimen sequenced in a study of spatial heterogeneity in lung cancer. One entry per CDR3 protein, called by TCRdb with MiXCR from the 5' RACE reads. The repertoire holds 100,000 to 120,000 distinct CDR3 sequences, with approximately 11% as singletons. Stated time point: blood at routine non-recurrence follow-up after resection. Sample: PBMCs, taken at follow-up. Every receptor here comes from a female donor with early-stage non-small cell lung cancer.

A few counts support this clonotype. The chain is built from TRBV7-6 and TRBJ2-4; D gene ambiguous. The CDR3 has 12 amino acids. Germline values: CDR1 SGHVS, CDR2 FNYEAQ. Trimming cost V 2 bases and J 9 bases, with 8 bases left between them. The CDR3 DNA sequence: TGTGCCAGCAGCTTATCGGGTGTCATTCAGTACTTC. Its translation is CASSLSGVIQYF.

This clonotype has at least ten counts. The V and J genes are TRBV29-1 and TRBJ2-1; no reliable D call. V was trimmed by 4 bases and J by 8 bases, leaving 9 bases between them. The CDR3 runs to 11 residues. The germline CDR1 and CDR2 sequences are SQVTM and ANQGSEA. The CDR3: CSVVLGHEQFF. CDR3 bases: TGCAGCGTTGTCTTGGGCCATGAGCAGTTCTTC.

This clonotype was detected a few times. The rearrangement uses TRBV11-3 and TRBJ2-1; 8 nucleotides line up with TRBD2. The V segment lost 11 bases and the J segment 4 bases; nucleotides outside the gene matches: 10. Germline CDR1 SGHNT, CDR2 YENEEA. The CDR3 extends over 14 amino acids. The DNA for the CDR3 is TGTGCCTCAACGCCACGCGGGAGGTACAATGAGCAGTTCTTC. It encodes CASTPRGRYNEQFF.

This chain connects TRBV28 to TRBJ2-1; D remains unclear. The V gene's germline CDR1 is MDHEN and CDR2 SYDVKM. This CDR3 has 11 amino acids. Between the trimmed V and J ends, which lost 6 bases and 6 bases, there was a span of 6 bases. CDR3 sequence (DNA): TGTGCCAGCAGGGGCTTCAATGAGCAGTTCTTC. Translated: CASRGFNEQFF.

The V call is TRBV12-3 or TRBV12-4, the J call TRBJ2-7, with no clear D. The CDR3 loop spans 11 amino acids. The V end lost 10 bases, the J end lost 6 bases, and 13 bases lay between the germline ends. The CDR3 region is CATSRMGEQYF. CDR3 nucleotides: TGTGCCACCTCCCGCATGGGCGAGCAGTACTTC.

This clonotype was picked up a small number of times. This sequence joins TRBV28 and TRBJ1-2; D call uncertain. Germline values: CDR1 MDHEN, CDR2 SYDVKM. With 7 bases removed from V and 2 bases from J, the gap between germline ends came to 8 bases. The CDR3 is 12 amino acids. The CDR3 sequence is CASTAANYGYTF. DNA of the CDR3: TGTGCCAGCACAGCAGCCAACTATGGCTACACCTTC.

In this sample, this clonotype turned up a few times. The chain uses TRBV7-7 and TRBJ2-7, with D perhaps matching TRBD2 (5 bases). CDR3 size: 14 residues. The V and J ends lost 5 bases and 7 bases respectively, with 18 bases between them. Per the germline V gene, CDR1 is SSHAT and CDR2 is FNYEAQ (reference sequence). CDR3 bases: TGTGCCAGCAGCCCATATCTCGGGGTACAGGAGCAGTACTTC. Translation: CASSPYLGVQEQYF.